One sample yielded the 25 T cell receptor beta chains listed below, sequenced in a study of Ad26.COV2.S vaccination and SARS-CoV-2 variants. Generated by immunoSEQ multiplex PCR, the TCRdb table keeps only in-frame clones and is missing some. The profile shows around 140,000 clones, 80% to 90% of them singletons. The sequences come from peripheral blood, collected after recovery from COVID-19. The receptors here all came from a human donor who had recovered from COVID-19.

The rearrangement links TRBV5-1 to TRBJ2-7, with a tentative D call TRBD2 (5 bases). Germline V gene lookup returns CDR1 SGHRS and CDR2 YFSETQ. The length of the CDR3 is 16 residues. Trimming stripped 0 bases from V and 3 bases from J, with 16 bases between. The CDR3 loop reads CASSLEGGRASYEQYF. DNA of the CDR3: TGCGCCAGCAGCTTGGAGGGTGGGCGGGCGAGCTACGAGCAGTACTTC.

In its sample, this clone was seen once. The rearrangement uses TRBV9 and TRBJ1-6; D not certain. The V and J ends lost 6 bases and 7 bases respectively, with 17 bases between them. There are 15 residues in the CDR3. Germline loops: CDR1 SGDLS, CDR2 YYNGEE. CDR3 nucleotide sequence: TGTGCCAGCACCGGGATAGAGGGAGTCAATTCACCCCTCCACTTT. Protein product: CASTGIEGVNSPLHF.

V is TRBV25-1 and J is TRBJ1-2, with TRBD1 as a possible D gene (6 bases). Germline assignment: CDR1 MGHDK and CDR2 SYGVNS. The CDR3 is 13 residues long. Trimming removed 3 bases at V and 5 bases at J, with 10 bases between. CDR3 sequence: CASSDSGVYGYTF. CDR3 bases: TGTGCCAGCAGTGACTCAGGGGTTTATGGCTACACCTTC.

V usage is TRBV27 and J usage is TRBJ2-1; D remains unclear. Trimming removed 2 bases from V and 0 bases from J, with 2 bases in between. The CDR3 extends over 13 amino acids. Germline V gene lookup returns CDR1 MNHEY and CDR2 SMNVEV (reference sequence). The chain's CDR3 is CASSLNSYNEQFF. As DNA, the CDR3 is TGTGCCAGCAGTTTAAACTCCTACAATGAGCAGTTCTTC.

The CDR3: CASSAAGTTNRYGYTF. Written as DNA, the CDR3 is TGTGCCAGCAGTGCCGCCGGGACCACCAATCGCTATGGCTACACCTTC. The chain has TRBV6-4 and TRBJ1-2; D may be TRBD1 (5 bases). The CDR3 length is 16 residues. Germline V gene sequence: CDR1 MRHNA, CDR2 SNTAGT. Trimming shortened V by 4 bases and J by 4 bases, and 19 bases separated the two germline ends.

The chain is built from TRBV14 and TRBJ2-7, with TRBD2 matching 9 bases. The germline CDR1 and CDR2 sequences are SGHDN and FVKESK. V lost 0 bases, J lost 5 bases, and 2 bases stayed unmatched. The CDR3 length is 14 residues. The CDR3 bases are TGTGCCAGCAGCCAAGACCTAGCGGGGAACGAGCAGTACTTC. This sequence encodes CASSQDLAGNEQYF.

J is TRBJ2-7 and V is TRBV5-4; TRBD1 matches 10 bases. The germline gives CDR1 SGHNT, CDR2 YYREEE (reference sequence). This CDR3 is 15 amino acids long. The ends lost 5 bases at V and 4 bases at J; junction bases unmatched: 9. CDR3 bases: TGTGCCAGCAGTCCAGACAGGGGGCGCGTATACGAGCAGTACTTC. Translating it yields CASSPDRGRVYEQYF.

The rearrangement joins TRBV23-1 to TRBJ2-2; the D is unclear. TRBV23-1 has ORF status, its function being uncertain. V gave up 7 bases and J gave up 7 bases, with 19 bases separating them. The CDR3 runs to 15 residues. CDR3 in amino acids: CASIEAAVDGGELFF. The CDR3 nucleotides are TGCGCCAGCATAGAGGCCGCAGTTGACGGCGGGGAGCTGTTTTTT.

The genes are TRBV5-1 and TRBJ1-4; D call uncertain. Germline CDR1 and CDR2: SGHRS and YFSETQ. Trimming stripped 0 bases from V and 0 bases from J, with 9 bases between. This CDR3 contains 16 residues. The CDR3 DNA sequence: TGCGCCAGCAGCTTGGTAGGGAGTGCAACTAATGAAAAACTGTTTTTT. Encoded protein: CASSLVGSATNEKLFF.

This clone was counted once. The V and J genes are TRBV30 and TRBJ1-1; 8 bases are a match to TRBD1. Per the germline V gene, CDR1 is GTSNPN and CDR2 is SVGIG (reference sequence). Germline trimming cut 0 bases from V and 1 base from J; bases unmatched to any gene: 4. CDR3 length: 15 residues. CDR3 DNA sequence: TGTGCCTGGAGTGTACCGGGGACAGGGAACACTGAAGCTTTCTTT. Amino acids: CAWSVPGTGNTEAFF.

The chain has TRBV28 and TRBJ1-2; the match to TRBD1 covers 8 bases. J lost 1 base, V lost 7 bases, and 5 bases had no gene match. CDR1 MDHEN and CDR2 SYDVKM come from the germline V gene. This CDR3 has 14 residues. CDR3 coding DNA: TGTGCCAGCAAGGGACAGGACAGTAACTATGGCTACACCTTC. It yields the protein CASKGQDSNYGYTF.

The chain links TRBV28 to TRBJ1-5; tentatively, D is TRBD1 (5 bases). CDR1 is MDHEN and CDR2 is SYDVKM in the germline V gene. The CDR3 contains 18 residues. V lost 7 bases and J lost 10, with 32 bases in between. The CDR3 here is CASNGAARIQGYWRPQHF. CDR3 in DNA: TGTGCCAGCAACGGGGCAGCTCGAATCCAAGGGTATTGGCGACCCCAGCATTTT.

The rearrangement uses TRBV6-5 and TRBJ1-1, with D possibly being TRBD1 (5 bases). V was clipped by 6 bases and J by 0 bases, with 14 bases between them. The CDR3 sequence is 15 residues long. Germline values: CDR1 MNHEY, CDR2 SVGAGI. The CDR3 nucleotides read TGTGCCAGCAGCCATAGACAGTACATGAACACTGAAGCTTTCTTT. Residues: CASSHRQYMNTEAFF.

This chain joins TRBV27 and TRBJ2-1, with D possibly matching TRBD2 (6 bases). This CDR3 has 15 residues. From germline, CDR1 is MNHEY and CDR2 SMNVEV (reference sequence). Trimming cost V 6 bases and J 4 bases, with 16 bases left between them. In nucleotides, the CDR3 is TGTGCCAGCAGCCCCTTAACGGGGGTGTACAATGAGCAGTTCTTC. Its translation: CASSPLTGVYNEQFF.

The chain uses TRBV3-1 (or the pseudogene TRBV3-2) and TRBJ2-7, with 9 positions matching TRBD1. Per germline, CDR1 LGHDT and CDR2 YNNKEL (reference sequence). The junction had 11 bases not matched to a gene; V was cut back by 2 bases and J by 0 bases. CDR3 size: 18 residues. CDR3 amino acids: CASSQRLGGQGRSYEQYF. The CDR3 region has the DNA TGTGCCAGCAGCCAAAGATTAGGGGGACAGGGCCGCTCCTACGAGCAGTACTTC.

This clone appeared a few times. J is TRBJ1-1 and V is TRBV2; no reliable D call. The germline V gene encodes CDR1 SNHLY and CDR2 FYNNEI. V was pared by 4 bases and J by 5 bases, with 14 bases between. The CDR3 contains 14 residues. The CDR3 bases are TGTGCCAGCAGTGCGGCACCCCTTGGGACTGAAGCTTTCTTT. Its translation: CASSAAPLGTEAFF.

This clone was seen once. The rearrangement links TRBV11-2 to TRBJ1-1, with D perhaps TRBD1 (5 bases). Germline values: CDR1 SGHAT, CDR2 FQNNGV. Trimming cost V 2 bases and J 7 bases, with 20 bases left between them. The CDR3 consists of 16 residues. CDR3 nucleotide sequence: TGTGCCAGCAGCTTAAATGGGCAGGGAGGTTTGGGTGAAGCTTTCTTT. Its translation: CASSLNGQGGLGEAFF. Supplemented by reference TRBV11-2 and TRBJ1-1, the full variable domain reads EAGVAQSPRYKIIEKRQSVAFWCNPISGHATLYWYQQILGQGPKLLIQFQNNGVVDDSQLPKDRFSAERLKGVDSTLKIQPAKLEDSAVYLCASSLNGQGGLGEAFFGQGTRLTVV.

This clone was observed a handful of times. The chain couples TRBV2 to TRBJ1-5; no definite D call. Trimming left V 2 bases short and J 2 bases short, with 10 bases between. The CDR3 covers 15 residues. CDR1 and CDR2 (germline): SNHLY, FYNNEI. CDR3 nucleotides: TGTGCCAGCAGTGAAATCGGGAGTGGCAATCAGCCCCAGCATTTT. This codes for CASSEIGSGNQPQHF.

This chain uses TRBV11-2 with TRBJ2-1; a possible D gene is TRBD2 (7 bases). The CDR3 is 15 amino acids. Per the germline V gene, CDR1 is SGHAT and CDR2 is FQNNGV. V was trimmed by 0 bases and J by 9 bases, leaving 15 bases between them. CDR3 bases: TGTGCCAGCAGCTTAGATGGGTGGGGGGGCGCTGAGCAGTTCTTC. Translating gives CASSLDGWGGAEQFF.

The rearrangement links TRBV5-6 to TRBJ2-3, with 11 bases aligning to TRBD2. The CDR3 extends over 16 amino acids. With 3 bases clipped from V and 6 bases from J, the junction kept 9 bases outside the gene matches. Germline V gives CDR1 SGHDT, CDR2 YYEEEE. The CDR3, as DNA: TGTGCCAGCAGCTGGCCCGGGACTAGCGGAGCGGATACGCAGTATTTT. Amino acids: CASSWPGTSGADTQYF.

This sequence joins TRBV6-5 and TRBJ1-6; 7 bases match TRBD1. V lost 5 bases to trimming and J lost 6 bases; unmatched junction nucleotides: 4. Germline CDR1 and CDR2: MNHEY and SVGAGI. This CDR3 contains 14 residues. The CDR3 loop reads CASSTGVINSPLHF. The CDR3 region has the DNA TGTGCCAGCAGTACAGGGGTGATTAATTCACCCCTCCACTTT.

This chain joins TRBV5-4 and TRBJ2-5, with 14 bases that match TRBD2. Germline assignment: CDR1 SGHNT and CDR2 YYREEE (reference sequence). V was clipped by 0 bases and J by 3 bases; unmatched bases: 13. The CDR3 is made up of 20 amino acids. This CDR3 reads CASSLGGLAGAPKYKETQYF. In nucleotides, the CDR3 is TGTGCCAGCAGCTTGGGGGGACTAGCGGGGGCCCCAAAGTACAAAGAGACCCAGTACTTC.

The rearrangement joins TRBV19 to TRBJ1-1, with D uncertain. V lost 10 bases and J lost 0, with 12 bases in between. CDR1 is LNHDA and CDR2 is SQIVND in the germline V gene (reference sequence). The CDR3 sequence is 13 residues long. The CDR3 DNA reads TGTGCCACAAGCAGAAAGATGAACACTGAAGCTTTCTTT. Translating gives CATSRKMNTEAFF.

The V gene is TRBV18, the J gene TRBJ1-2, with 8 bases identical to TRBD1. With V trimmed by 3 bases and J by 3 bases, 6 bases remained unmatched. This CDR3 spans 15 amino acids. Germline values: CDR1 KGHSH, CDR2 LQKENI. The CDR3 is CASSPPTTGDYGYTF. DNA of the CDR3: TGTGCCAGCTCACCCCCGACGACAGGGGACTATGGCTACACCTTC.

The chain has TRBV7-9 and TRBJ1-1; 7 bases agree with TRBD1. With V trimmed by 6 bases and J by 1 base, 8 bases remained unmatched. This CDR3 region has 15 residues. CDR1 and CDR2 (germline): SEHNR, FQNEAQ (reference sequence). The CDR3 sequence: CASSLTGVTNTEAFF. The CDR3 bases are TGTGCCAGCAGTTTAACAGGGGTCACGAACACTGAAGCTTTCTTT.